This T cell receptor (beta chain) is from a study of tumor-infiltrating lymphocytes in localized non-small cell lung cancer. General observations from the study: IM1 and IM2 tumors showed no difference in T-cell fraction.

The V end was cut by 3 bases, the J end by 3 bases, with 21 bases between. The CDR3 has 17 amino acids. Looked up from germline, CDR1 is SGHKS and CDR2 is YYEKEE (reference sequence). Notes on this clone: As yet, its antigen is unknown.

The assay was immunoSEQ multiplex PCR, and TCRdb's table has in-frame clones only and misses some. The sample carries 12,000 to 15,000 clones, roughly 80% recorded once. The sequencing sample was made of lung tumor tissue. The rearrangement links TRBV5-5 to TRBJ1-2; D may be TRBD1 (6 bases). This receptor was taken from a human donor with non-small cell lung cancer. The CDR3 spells CASSSTTYRVVDYGYTF. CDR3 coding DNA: TGTGCCAGCAGCTCCACAACCTACAGGGTAGTTGACTATGGCTACACCTTC.